Presented here are 4 T cell receptor beta chains from one specimen sequenced in a study of blood T cell repertoires in COVID-19. Here immunoSEQ multiplex PCR was the method, and the copy in TCRdb shows in-frame clones only, minus some. The data contain 300,000 to 450,000 clones, roughly nine tenths of them seen just once; the ten biggest clones take up 1%. The sample was PBMCs or T cells enriched from blood (not recorded which). The receptors stem from a young man who had recovered from COVID-19.

The chain has TRBV19 and TRBJ2-5, with a possible D match to TRBD2 (7 bases). This CDR3 comprises 13 residues. The V gene's germline CDR1 is LNHDA and CDR2 SQIVND (reference sequence). Trimming removed 10 bases at V and 4 bases at J, with 16 bases between. Written as DNA, the CDR3 is TGTGCCACTCGGAGGGGGGGCGTAGAGACCCAGTACTTC. Translation: CATRRGGVETQYF.

The chain is built from TRBV6-1 and TRBJ2-7, with 8 bases fitting TRBD1. J lost 2 bases, V lost 2 bases, and 2 bases had no gene match. Germline CDR1 MNHNS, CDR2 SASEGT. The CDR3 runs to 14 residues. CDR3 region: CASSEMGQAYEQYF. Here the CDR3 DNA reads TGTGCCAGCAGTGAAATGGGACAGGCCTACGAGCAGTACTTC.

The V gene is TRBV3-1 (or the pseudogene TRBV3-2), the J gene TRBJ1-2; no clear D gene. Germline lookup yields CDR1 LGHDT and CDR2 YNNKEL (reference sequence). V was shortened by 0 bases and J by 4 bases, with 6 bases between the two germline ends. The CDR3 sequence is 13 residues long. The CDR3 DNA reads TGTGCCAGCAGCCAAGAGAGGAGCTATGGCTACACCTTC. It translates to CASSQERSYGYTF.

This chain connects TRBV5-4 to TRBJ2-7; 10 nucleotides line up with TRBD1. The CDR3 runs 15 residues. J lost 0 bases, V lost 5 bases, and 5 bases had no gene match. Germline CDR1 reads SGHNT; CDR2 reads YYREEE (reference sequence). This CDR3 reads CASRDGDRGSYEQYF. In DNA, the CDR3 is TGTGCCAGCAGAGACGGGGACAGGGGCTCCTACGAGCAGTACTTC.